There are many counts of the clone carrying this T cell receptor (beta chain). Trimming cost V 3 bases and J 3 bases; bases outside gene matches: 5. Germline CDR1 and CDR2: SQVTM and ANQGSEA. The CDR3 is made up of 14 amino acids. RNA transcripts yielded amplified TCR beta CDR3 regions. In the first-round RT-PCR of the TCR CDR3, the HTBI primer set was used. TCRdb re-called the multiplex PCR reads with MiXCR, one entry per CDR3 protein. Seen here are hundreds of thousands of distinct CDR3 sequences, about 15% observed once, and the top ten hold under 30%. This sample is drawn from a study of T cells in Graves' hyperthyroidism and ophthalmopathy.

Material for sequencing was blood. The J gene is TRBJ2-7, the V gene TRBV29-1; TRBD1 agrees at 10 bases. This receptor was taken from a young woman with Graves' hyperthyroidism. The DNA for the CDR3 is TGCAGCGTTGACACCGGGACAGGGGTCTACGAGCAGTACTTC. This encodes CSVDTGTGVYEQYF.